This T cell receptor beta chain stems from a study of blood T cells in healthy people across ages (dated by TCRdb to the mid-2010s). Background on the whole study: In model experiments, template switching captured roughly one uniquely barcoded TCR beta cDNA molecule for every two T cells. The study measured age-related changes in TCR beta repertoire diversity using deep sequencing normalized with unique cDNA molecular identifiers. The donors were divided into four age groups: young (average approximately 17 years), middle-aged (over 35), aged (approximately 59) and long-lived (roughly 88). For two donors (one aged 18 to 30 and one aged 80 or older), the study analyzed two additional independent replicas of 1 million unique cDNA reads from the same blood draw.

The approximately 41 donors, aged about 6 to 95 years, were systemically healthy Caucasian individuals from Russia. Around 10 milliliters of peripheral blood were collected from each donor into EDTA-treated Vacutainer tubes. Ficoll-Paque density-gradient centrifugation was used to isolate PBMCs, with at least 6.5 million per sample. Total RNA was extracted from PBMCs with Trizol reagent, with at least 6 micrograms obtained per sample. For every donor, an aliquot of PBMCs went through flow cytometry to measure the percentages of naive CD45RAhigh/CD27high T cells. General study outcomes and caveats: Estimates of total diversity based on one million sequenced T cells were regarded as lower bounds and as underestimates. The long-lived group showed more naive CD4+ T cells, fewer expanded clones and increased TCR diversity than the aged group, suggesting age selection. Observed TCR beta diversity per million T cells fell roughly linearly with age, and a significant reduction was already apparent by age roughly 40. The percentage of naive T cells measured by flow cytometry correlated strongly with observed TCR beta diversity. Because donor CMV infection status was unknown, age-related changes in expanded clonotypes were potentially confounded. Because profiling used bulk unsorted PBMCs, naive and antigen-experienced compartments could not be compared conclusively.

CDR1 and CDR2, per the germline V gene (reference sequence), are MNHEY and SMNVEV. From the cysteine through the phenylalanine, the CDR3 covers 15 amino acids. Of all the DNA, just the CDR3 is kept, 45 bases in frame from base 1. V and J are truncated by 5 bases and 0 bases respectively, leaving an intervening sequence of 12 bases. Note on this clonotype: No cognate antigen has been identified for it. Per-nucleotide qualities are absent, and no much larger clonotype sits a single base away.

Library preparation used 5' RACE. Reads for this sample came from an Illumina HiSeq 2500. A second roughly 6 to 12 cycle PCR used a sample-barcoded 5' primer and a J-beta primer mix. A template-switch 5' adaptor carrying 12 random nucleotides introduced a unique molecular identifier onto each TCR beta cDNA molecule. At least 2.5 million CDR3-containing paired-end reads were obtained from each sample. First-strand cDNA was synthesized from all RNA with the Mint cDNA synthesis kit, primed by a TRBC-specific oligonucleotide. After uracil-DNA glycosylase treatment, a first 18-cycle PCR used universal primers M1SS and BC2_uni_R on all cDNA. For the original study's pipeline: Each sample was normalized by randomly selecting 1 million high-quality reads, each carrying a distinct molecular identifier. Reads sharing molecular identifiers were discarded rather than binned into consensus sequences. MiTCR, with a Q25 quality threshold and the strictest error-elimination algorithm, was used for CDR3 identification, clonotype clustering and error correction. A nonparametric unseen species model using Euler transformation provided a lower-bound estimate of total TCR beta diversity. TCRdb applied fastp at Q25 and MiXCR to the public reads, then kept only in-frame beta chains. Identical CDR3 proteins give one entry, which carries the most common genes and DNA. These V and J calls originate from TCRdb's pipeline instead of the authors' own analysis. This sample comprises 800,000 to 950,000 distinct CDR3 sequences, about 27% of them detected only once. The ten largest clonotypes hold roughly a tenth of the sample.

This sample was shared with a second study, whose subject was T cells of mothers and their children. Reported in the second study: Donors were nine systemically healthy Caucasian individuals: three mothers and their six children. cDNA synthesis used all of the extracted RNA, with roughly 1.6 ug of RNA in each 15 ul reaction. In the second PCR, sample barcodes and 2-4 random nucleotides were introduced via the M1S primer. Each mother yielded over 9 million TCR beta CDR3 reads and each child 2.5 million to 3 million reads. Thymic selection similarly shapes TCR recombination output in related and unrelated pairs, with minor effect from inherited differences. Normalized repertoire overlap was always slightly but never significantly higher in related than unrelated mother-child pairs. Persistent microchimeric T cell clones were not detected, at a sensitivity of 85 to 100 clones per million clonotypes. To look for features that set related mother-child pairs apart from unrelated individuals, the researchers ran deep NGS to compare the TCR beta repertoires of mothers and children. Mothers averaged 40 +/- 4 years of age and children averaged about 10 +/- 4 years. Libraries were sequenced on Illumina HiSeq 2000 with 100+100 nt paired-end reads after adapter ligation with NEBNext reagents. To prevent cross-contamination, the mother and child libraries were prepared one month apart and sequenced in separate runs. Each donor had between about 450,000 and 2,300,000 distinct TCR beta clonotypes identified. Naive TCR beta clonotypes were estimated from low-frequency clonotypes matched to each donor's FACS-determined naive share, without sorting.

The V and J genes are TRBV27 and TRBJ2-3; no D gene is confidently identified. The TCR was taken from a woman between 35 and 50 years old in good health. Sequenced sample: blood. The CDR3 corresponds to CASSQGRLSTDTQYF. The DNA reads TGTGCCAGCAGTCAAGGACGATTGAGCACAGATACGCAGTATTTT.